The present entry profiles one TCR beta chain with its context. Its antigen is still unknown. The CDR3 runs to 13 residues. Trimming cost V 0 bases and J 13 bases, with 13 bases left between them. CDR1 and CDR2 (germline): LNHDA, SQIVND (reference sequence). The data belong to a study of T cells after yellow fever vaccination. Findings of the study overall: Just a small share of clonotypes turned up in the CD4 compartment as well as the CD8 compartment.

Each CDR3 protein gets one entry after TCRdb re-called the 5' RACE reads with MiXCR. The repertoire consists of hundreds of thousands of distinct CDR3 sequences, with around 13% occurring once and the leading ten covering 2.5% to 4%. This chain connects TRBV19 to TRBJ2-1; no firm D call. This material consisted of CD4+ T cells sorted from PBMCs, taken 15 days after the yellow fever booster vaccination. The TCR sequence derives from a man between 18 and 35 years old who received the YFV17D yellow fever vaccine. Written as DNA, the CDR3 is TGTGCCAGTAGTATAGAAGCGCCGACCCCCCAGTTCTTC. Amino acid sequence: CASSIEAPTPQFF.